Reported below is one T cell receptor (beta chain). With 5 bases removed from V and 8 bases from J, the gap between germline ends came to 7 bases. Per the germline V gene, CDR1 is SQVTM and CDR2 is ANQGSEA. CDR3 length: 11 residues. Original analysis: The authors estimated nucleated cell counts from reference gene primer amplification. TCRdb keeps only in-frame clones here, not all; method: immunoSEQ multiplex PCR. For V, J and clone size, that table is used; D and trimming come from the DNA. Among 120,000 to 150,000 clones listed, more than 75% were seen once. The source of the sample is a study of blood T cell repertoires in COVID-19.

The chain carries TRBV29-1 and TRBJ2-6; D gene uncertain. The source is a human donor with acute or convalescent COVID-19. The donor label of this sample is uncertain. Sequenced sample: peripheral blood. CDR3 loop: CSVLRSNVLTF. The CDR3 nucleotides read TGCAGCGTTCTACGTTCCAACGTCCTGACTTTC.